This TCR beta chain derives from a study of T cell changes during pregnancy in multiple sclerosis. Using immunoSEQ multiplex PCR, the repertoire was profiled, and TCRdb retains in-frame clones only, with some absent. The sample holds under 90,000 clones; just under 95% are singletons and the top ten take approximately 3.3%. This receptor was obtained from a female donor in good health, enrolled as a control in a pregnancy study. The sample was peripheral blood, taken after pregnancy.

CDR3 sequence (DNA): TGTGCCAGCGCAGCCGGGACAGGATATCAGCCCCAGCATTTT. This encodes CASAAGTGYQPQHF. This chain connects TRBV28 to TRBJ1-5, with 8 nucleotides matching TRBD1. Germline trimming cut 8 bases from V and 5 bases from J; bases unmatched to any gene: 8. Per germline, CDR1 MDHEN and CDR2 SYDVKM. CDR3 size: 14 residues.